This passage covers 15 T cell receptor beta chains from one sample sequenced in a study of graft-versus-host responses after intestinal transplantation. No antigen has been assigned to these receptors. Using immunoSEQ multiplex PCR, the repertoire was profiled, and TCRdb retains in-frame clones only, with some absent. The sample includes tens of thousands of clones, approximately 96% seen only once; the top ten take around 0.21%. Sample: unstimulated CD8+ T cells sorted from spleen or lymph node cells, taken before transplant. The receptors derive from a human donor who was the organ donor for an intestinal transplant.

The V call is TRBV11-2, the J call TRBJ2-1; D not resolved. Germline values: CDR1 SGHAT, CDR2 FQNNGV. With 2 bases removed from V and 5 bases from J, the gap between germline ends came to 10 bases. This CDR3 contains 14 residues. The CDR3 coding sequence is TGTGCCAGCAGCTTATTAGGCTTCGACAATGAGCAGTTCTTC. It specifies CASSLLGFDNEQFF.

This chain uses TRBV4-2 with TRBJ1-3, with D perhaps TRBD1 (5 bases). CDR3 length equals 18 residues. V was clipped by 1 base and J by 0 bases, with 16 bases between them. Germline values: CDR1 LGHNA, CDR2 YNFKEQ. The CDR3 nucleotides are TGTGCCAGCAGCCAAGTCGTAGGACACCCAGACTCTGGAAACACCATATATTTT. This translates into CASSQVVGHPDSGNTIYF.

This chain links TRBV13 with TRBJ2-1; 10 bases map to TRBD2. Germline loops: CDR1 PRHDT, CDR2 FYEKMQ (reference sequence). The CDR3 spans 17 residues. J lost 4 bases, V lost 0 bases, and 6 bases had no gene match. CDR3 nucleotides: TGTGCCAGCAGCTTAGGATCAAGCGGGGGGGCTTACAATGAGCAGTTCTTC. As protein: CASSLGSSGGAYNEQFF.

The CDR3 DNA sequence: TGTGCCAGCAGCGAGGGACAGGGTTTGAAGTTCTTC. Encoded protein: CASSEGQGLKFF. The V and J genes are TRBV9 and TRBJ2-1; TRBD1 matches 9 bases. The V and J ends lost 3 bases and 14 bases, in that order; junction bases with no gene match: 6. Germline V gives CDR1 SGDLS, CDR2 YYNGEE. The CDR3 length is 12 residues.

The genes are TRBV6-1 and TRBJ2-3; D ambiguous. Trimming stripped 2 bases from V and 2 bases from J, with 11 bases between. The CDR3 runs to 15 residues. Looked up from germline, CDR1 is MNHNS and CDR2 is SASEGT. The CDR3 region has the DNA TGTGCCAGCAGTGAAATCGGACGGATCACAGATACGCAGTATTTT. Its translation: CASSEIGRITDTQYF.

CDR3 residues: CASSQDAVTTGYQPQHF. CDR3 in DNA: TGCGCCAGCAGCCAAGATGCAGTAACGACCGGTTATCAGCCCCAGCATTTT. This chain links TRBV4-1 with TRBJ1-5, with no clear D. Trimming removed 0 bases at V and 5 bases at J, with 17 bases between. There are 17 residues in the CDR3. CDR1 and CDR2 (germline): MGHRA, YSYEKL.

J is TRBJ1-3 and V is TRBV5-1, with 9 nucleotides matching TRBD1. Germline V gene data show CDR1 as SGHRS and CDR2 as YFSETQ. Trimming removed 4 bases from V and 2 bases from J; junction bases left unmatched: 10. The CDR3 has 17 amino acids. The CDR3 DNA sequence: TGCGCCAGCAGCCCGGACAGGGGTAGCTCCCCTGGAAACACCATATATTTT. Encoded protein: CASSPDRGSSPGNTIYF.

This clone was recorded once. The rearrangement joins TRBV2 to TRBJ1-2; a weak D match, TRBD1 (6 bases). The V end lost 1 base, the J end lost 7 bases, and 10 bases lay between the germline ends. CDR3 size: 13 residues. Germline V lookup: CDR1 SNHLY, CDR2 FYNNEI. The CDR3 is CASSEEQGSGYTF. The DNA of the CDR3 is TGTGCCAGCAGTGAAGAACAGGGTAGTGGCTACACCTTC.

The rearrangement joins TRBV5-6 to TRBJ2-5; D unresolved. The length of the CDR3 is 14 residues. Trimming shortened V by 7 bases and J by 5 bases, and 18 bases separated the two germline ends. In germline, CDR1 is SGHDT, CDR2 YYEEEE. CDR3 region: CASALGGVRETQYF. For the CDR3, the DNA is TGTGCCAGCGCCCTCGGCGGTGTTCGGGAGACCCAGTACTTC.

The chain couples TRBV11-2 to TRBJ2-2; D is unresolved. CDR3 length: 13 amino acids. The germline V gene encodes CDR1 SGHAT and CDR2 FQNNGV. V shed 5 bases and J shed 6 bases, with 10 bases lying between them. The CDR3 region is CASSLMVSGELFF. The CDR3 bases are TGTGCCAGCAGCCTCATGGTTTCCGGGGAGCTGTTTTTT.

The chain has TRBV7-9 and TRBJ1-2; weak D call: TRBD1 (6 bases). This CDR3 has 17 residues. The ends were cut back, 1 base at V and 0 bases at J, with 15 bases in the middle. Per the germline V gene, CDR1 is SEHNR and CDR2 is FQNEAQ (reference sequence). The CDR3 is CASSLVTRDTSNYGYTF. The CDR3 bases are TGTGCCAGCAGCTTAGTGACGCGGGACACCTCTAACTATGGCTACACCTTC. Drawing the rest from reference TRBV7-9 and TRBJ1-2, the complete variable domain is DTGVSQNPRHKITKRGQNVTFRCDPISEHNRLYWYRQTLGQGPEFLTYFQNEAQLEKSRLLSDRFSAERPKGSFSTLEIQRTEQGDSAMYLCASSLVTRDTSNYGYTFGSGTRLTVV.

This clone was observed a few times. This chain connects TRBV27 to TRBJ2-6, with a possible D match to TRBD2 (5 bases). CDR3 length equals 15 residues. The V gene lost 4 bases and the J gene lost 0 bases, with 7 bases spanning the gap. The germline V gene has CDR1 MNHEY and CDR2 SMNVEV (reference sequence). The CDR3 DNA reads as TGTGCCAGCAGTTATGGGAGCTCTGGGGCCAACGTCCTGACTTTC. Encoded protein: CASSYGSSGANVLTF.

The gene calls are TRBV4-2 and TRBJ2-7; 7 nucleotides line up with TRBD1. The CDR3 spans 16 residues. V shed 0 bases, J shed 7 bases, and the junction held 12 bases outside the gene matches. The germline V gene has CDR1 LGHNA and CDR2 YNFKEQ. The chain's CDR3 is CASSQDPGATGREQYF. The CDR3, as DNA: TGTGCCAGCAGCCAAGATCCTGGGGCGACAGGGCGAGAGCAGTACTTC.

The V and J genes are TRBV5-4 and TRBJ1-1; TRBD1 might be the D (5 bases). CDR1 is SGHNT and CDR2 is YYREEE in the germline V gene (reference sequence). V gave up 0 bases and J gave up 11 bases, with 17 bases separating them. This CDR3 spans 14 amino acids. CDR3 sequence: CASSLDVRGTGAFF. CDR3 nucleotide sequence: TGTGCCAGCAGCTTGGATGTCCGGGGGACTGGGGCTTTCTTT. The full variable domain, its missing parts supplied by reference TRBV5-4 and TRBJ1-1, is ETGVTQSPTHLIKTRGQQVTLRCSSQSGHNTVSWYQQALGQGPQFIFQYYREEENGRGNFPPRFSGLQFPNYSSELNVNALELDDSALYLCASSLDVRGTGAFFGQGTRLTVV.

This chain connects TRBV7-9 to TRBJ1-3; TRBD1 is a possible D gene (5 bases). This CDR3 is 14 amino acids long. Germline V lookup: CDR1 SEHNR, CDR2 FQNEAQ (reference sequence). The V and J ends lost 4 bases and 4 bases respectively, with 11 bases between them. The CDR3 is CASSSPSGGNTIYF. CDR3 DNA sequence: TGTGCCAGCAGCTCCCCATCAGGGGGAAACACCATATATTTT.